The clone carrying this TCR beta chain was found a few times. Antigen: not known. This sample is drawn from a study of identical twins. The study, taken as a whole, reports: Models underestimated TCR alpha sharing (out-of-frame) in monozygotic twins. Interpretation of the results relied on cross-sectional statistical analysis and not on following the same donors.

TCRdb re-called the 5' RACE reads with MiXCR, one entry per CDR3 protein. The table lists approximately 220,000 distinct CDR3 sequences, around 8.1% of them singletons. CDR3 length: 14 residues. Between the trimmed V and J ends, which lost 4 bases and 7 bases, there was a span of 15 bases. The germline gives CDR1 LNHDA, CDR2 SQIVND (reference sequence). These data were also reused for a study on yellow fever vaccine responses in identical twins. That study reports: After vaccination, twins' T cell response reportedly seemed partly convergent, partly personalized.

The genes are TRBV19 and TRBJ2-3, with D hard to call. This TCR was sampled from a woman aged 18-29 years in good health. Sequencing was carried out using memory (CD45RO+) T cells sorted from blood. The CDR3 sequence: CASSTGSTLNTQYF. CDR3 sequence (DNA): TGTGCCAGTAGTACCGGATCTACGTTAAATACGCAGTATTTT.